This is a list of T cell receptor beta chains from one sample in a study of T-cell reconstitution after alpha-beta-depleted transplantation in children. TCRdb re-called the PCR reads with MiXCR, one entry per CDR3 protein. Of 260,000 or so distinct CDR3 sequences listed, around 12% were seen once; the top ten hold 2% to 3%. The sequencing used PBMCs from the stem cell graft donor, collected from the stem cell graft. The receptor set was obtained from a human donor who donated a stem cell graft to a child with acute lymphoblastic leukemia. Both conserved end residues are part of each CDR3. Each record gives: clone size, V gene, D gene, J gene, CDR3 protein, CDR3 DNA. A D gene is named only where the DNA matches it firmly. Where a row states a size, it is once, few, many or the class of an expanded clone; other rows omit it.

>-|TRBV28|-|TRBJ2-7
CASSSRDVDEQYF
TGTGCCAGCAGTTCTCGGGACGTCGACGAGCAGTACTTC
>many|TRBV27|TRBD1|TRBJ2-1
CASKYAGGAFNEQFF
TGTGCCAGCAAATATGCAGGGGGCGCTTTCAATGAGCAGTTCTTC
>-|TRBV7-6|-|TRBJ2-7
CASSSKPGAYEQYF
TGTGCCAGCAGCTCAAAGCCCGGGGCCTACGAGCAGTACTTC
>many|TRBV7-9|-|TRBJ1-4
CASSLPRDKAFNEKLFF
TGTGCCAGCAGCCTCCCGCGGGACAAGGCTTTTAATGAAAAACTGTTTTTT
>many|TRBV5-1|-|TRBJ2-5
CASSPDGLRRETQYF
TGCGCCAGCAGCCCAGACGGACTACGTCGAGAGACCCAGTACTTC
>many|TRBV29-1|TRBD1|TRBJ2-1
CSVGQGWNEQFF
TGCAGCGTTGGACAGGGGTGGAATGAGCAGTTCTTC
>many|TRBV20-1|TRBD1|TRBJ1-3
CSATRGRGENTIYF
TGCAGTGCTACCAGGGGGCGGGGGGAAAACACCATATATTTT
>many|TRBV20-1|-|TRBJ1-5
CSARDLGQYSNQPQHF
TGCAGTGCTAGAGATTTAGGGCAGTATAGCAATCAGCCCCAGCATTTT
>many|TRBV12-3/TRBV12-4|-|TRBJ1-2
CASSLAATAAAGYTF
TGTGCCAGCAGTTTAGCGGCAACGGCTGCTGCTGGCTACACCTTC
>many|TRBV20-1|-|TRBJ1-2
CSARRPSQKGYTF
TGCAGTGCTAGAAGGCCCTCCCAGAAAGGCTACACCTTC
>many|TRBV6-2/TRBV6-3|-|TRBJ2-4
CASSYSVLAKNIQYF
TGTGCCAGCAGTTACTCGGTGCTAGCCAAAAACATTCAGTACTTC
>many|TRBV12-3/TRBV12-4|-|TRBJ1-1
CASSLAGTGTEAFF
TGTGCCAGCAGTTTAGCAGGGACGGGCACTGAAGCTTTCTTT
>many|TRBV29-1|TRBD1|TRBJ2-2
CSVDPGTGESGELFF
TGCAGCGTTGACCCCGGGACAGGGGAATCCGGGGAGCTGTTTTTT
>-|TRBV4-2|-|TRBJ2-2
CASSPPPAFGELFF
TGTGCCAGCAGCCCCCCGCCCGCCTTCGGGGAGCTGTTTTTT
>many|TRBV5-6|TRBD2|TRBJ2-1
CASSLAGRGNYNEQFF
TGTGCCAGCAGCTTGGCTGGGCGGGGGAACTACAATGAGCAGTTCTTC
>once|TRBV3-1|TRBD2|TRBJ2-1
CATSAPRGEGRVEQFF
TGTGCCACCAGCGCTCCTAGAGGGGAGGGCCGGGTTGAGCAGTTCTTC
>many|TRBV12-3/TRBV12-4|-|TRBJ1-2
CASSQTNYGYTF
TGTGCCAGCAGTCAAACCAACTATGGCTACACCTTC
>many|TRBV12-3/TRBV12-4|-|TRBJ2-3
CASSLPAGTDTQYF
TGTGCCAGCAGTTTACCAGCGGGCACAGATACGCAGTATTTT
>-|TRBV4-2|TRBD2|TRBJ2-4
CASSQEGAGAAKNIQYF
TGTGCCAGCAGCCAAGAGGGCGCGGGAGCGGCCAAAAACATTCAGTACTTC